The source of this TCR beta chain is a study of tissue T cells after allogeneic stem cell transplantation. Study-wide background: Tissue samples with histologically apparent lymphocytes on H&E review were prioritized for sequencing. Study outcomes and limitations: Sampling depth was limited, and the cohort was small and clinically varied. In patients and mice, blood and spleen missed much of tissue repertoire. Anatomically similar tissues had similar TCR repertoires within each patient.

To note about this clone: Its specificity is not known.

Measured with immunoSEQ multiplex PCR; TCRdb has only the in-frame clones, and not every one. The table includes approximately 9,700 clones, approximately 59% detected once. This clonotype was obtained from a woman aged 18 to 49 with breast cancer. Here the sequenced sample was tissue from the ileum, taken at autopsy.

In nucleotides, the CDR3 is TGTGCCAGTAACAGGGACGTGGAGACCCAGTACTTC. Translating gives CASNRDVETQYF. The rearrangement uses TRBV18 and TRBJ2-5; D might be TRBD1 (6 bases). The V gene's germline CDR1 is KGHSH and CDR2 LQKENI. CDR3 length equals 12 residues. V shed 9 bases and J shed 5 bases, with 13 bases lying between them.